Reported below is one T cell receptor (beta chain). What antigen it recognizes has not been identified. Base qualities were left out, and no much larger clone turns up one base away. Each PCR received spiked-in synthetic TCR analog templates so that absolute template abundance could be estimated from read counts. TCRbeta CDR3 regions were amplified from genomic DNA with bias-controlled V and J gene primers using the immunoSEQ assay. Sequencing of rearranged TCRbeta segments was performed at approximately 20X coverage. Processing in the source paper ran as follows. Sequencing errors were corrected by clustering, and CDR3s were annotated against IMGT so that V, D and J genes could be assigned. Downstream analyses used only productive TCRbeta rearrangements, leaving out any out-of-frame or stop-codon sequences. Clonality was calculated as one minus the Shannon entropy normalized by the log of the number of unique productive sequences. Clones differing between time points or between blood and tumor were identified by Fisher's exact test with Benjamini-Hochberg correction at adjusted p below 0.01. TCRdb took this table from immuneACCESS and kept in-frame rearrangements with V and J called. Such tables lack part of the clones; where checked against another copy, unresolved V genes explain under half of the gap, and the rest is unexplained. That table supplies the V and J calls and clone size; D and trimming were determined from the DNA. This sample gives tens of thousands of clones in total; around 85% of them show up just once. The ten top clones hold 8% to 13% of the sample.

V was cut back by 4 bases and J by 14 bases, leaving a gap of 20 bases between them. The germline V gene specifies MDHEN as CDR1 and SYDVKM as CDR2. From its cysteine to its phenylalanine, the CDR3 spans 14 amino acids. Here the CDR3 DNA is all that survives: 42 bases in frame from base 1. This sample was included in a study of PD-L1 blockade in urothelial cancer (dated by TCRdb to the late 2010s). Regarding the study in general: All patients started therapy in the mid-2010s and received atezolizumab 1,200 mg intravenously every 3 weeks. About 85% of the roughly 29 patients were males with bladder-origin urothelial cancer, and about 65% of the 29 reported a prior smoking history. An ECOG performance status of 0 or 1 was recorded for the patients, and 0 to 3 prior chemotherapy regimens had been received by the patients. Blood samples were analyzed 3 weeks after the start of treatment (second dose) and 6 weeks after the start of treatment. Blood samples gave a median of around 130,000 T cells and 82,636 unique TCRs, with a median clonality of 0.080. The study was an exploratory multi-omic analysis of somatic, immune and clinical correlates of response to PD-L1 blockade with atezolizumab in urothelial cancer. Pretreatment tumor samples and matched peripheral blood, collected serially before and after atezolizumab treatment, underwent TCR sequencing. Durable clinical benefit meant progression-free survival longer than 6 months, and TCR features were also tested against progression-free and overall survival. In the same patients, whole exome sequencing and RNA sequencing of pretreatment tumors were performed in addition to TCR sequencing. Under 10 patients reached durable clinical benefit, while 20 or so patients did not. Under 30 patients had pretreatment blood TCR-seq, around 25 had at least one posttreatment blood collection, and around 25 had tumor TCR-seq. The investigation overall reported the following: Because of the small sample size (n ≈ 31) and the many exploratory analyses performed, the results are intended to be regarded as hypothesis-generating. A pretreatment peripheral blood TCR clonality below the median was linked to improved progression-free and overall survival. At 3 weeks after the start of treatment, tumor-associated TCR clones in peripheral blood had expanded more in patients with durable benefit (n of about 22, p = 0.022).

The label giving this sample's time point can be read as: peripheral blood 6 weeks after treatment start. The cohort comprised around 31 patients with locally advanced or metastatic urothelial carcinoma treated at Memorial Sloan Kettering on a trial protocol. Peripheral blood mononuclear cells were collected pretreatment and during treatment, with between 1 and 8 total time points per patient. The Qiagen DNeasy Blood extraction kit was used to purify genomic DNA from total PBMCs and tumor samples. PBMCs were collected pretreatment and during treatment, and were isolated and stored as previously described.

The TCR sequence derives from a man in his fifties or sixties with urothelial cancer. This material consisted of PBMCs, taken around atezolizumab (anti-PD-L1) treatment. The chain employs TRBV28 and TRBJ2-2, and TRBD1 may be the D gene, going by 6 matching bases. The CDR3 reads CASSWGQGIFDLFF. DNA sequence: TGTGCCAGCAGTTGGGGGCAGGGGATCTTTGACCTGTTTTTT. With all but the CDR3 taken from the reference TRBV28 and TRBJ2-2 genes, the full variable domain is: DVKVTQSSRYLVKRTGEKVFLECVQDMDHENMFWYRQDPGLGLRLIYFSYDVKMKEKGDIPEGYSVSREKKERFSLILESASTNQTSMYLCASSWGQGIFDLFFGEGSRLTVL.